Sequencing of this T cell receptor (beta chain) was carried out in a study of blood T cell repertoires in COVID-19. Whole-study context: Whether acute or convalescent, the COVID-19 samples came from the United States, Italy and Spain. PBMCs, B-cell-depleted T cells, or T cells provided the cDNA or gDNA that made up the material.

How the authors handled the data: Estimation of nucleated cell counts was performed using reference gene primer amplification. Repertoires were generated with immunoSEQ multiplex PCR, while TCRdb's copy carries only in-frame clones and drops some. V and J calls and clone size come straight from that table; D and trimming were deduced from the DNA. Of about 360,000 clones in the sample, around nine tenths are singletons; the top ten hold about 7.6%. The V and J ends lost 4 bases and 7 bases, in that order; junction bases with no gene match: 4. Germline-derived CDR1 and CDR2 are SGHVS and FQNEAQ. The CDR3 is made up of 12 amino acids.

This sequence originates from a woman in her sixties with COVID-19, enrolled during active disease. V is TRBV7-8 and J is TRBJ2-7; 7 positions match TRBD1. The sequenced sample was peripheral blood. The CDR3 here is CASSSLTGEQYF. CDR3 nucleotide sequence: TGTGCCAGCAGCTCCTTGACAGGGGAGCAGTACTTC.